Following are 20 T cell receptor beta chains from one sample sequenced in a study of blood T cell repertoires in COVID-19. Sequencing was performed with immunoSEQ multiplex PCR; in TCRdb, only in-frame clones are kept and a portion is missing. The sample gives 200,000 to 300,000 clones, about four fifths of which show up once; approximately 9.6% is in the top ten. Sequenced sample: peripheral blood. The receptors derive from a woman at least 80 years old with acute or convalescent COVID-19.

The gene calls are TRBV12-3 or TRBV12-4 and TRBJ2-2, with no clear D. There are 9 residues in the CDR3. The ends were cut back, 8 bases at V and 9 bases at J, with 4 bases in the middle. This chain's CDR3 is CASWRELFF. The CDR3 bases are TGTGCCAGCTGGCGGGAGCTGTTTTTT.

The CDR3 is CASSYLQGASNQPQHF. As DNA, the CDR3 is TGTGCCAGCAGCTACCTACAGGGGGCTAGCAATCAGCCCCAGCATTTT. This rearrangement joins TRBV5-5 to TRBJ1-5; TRBD1 matches at 9 bases. Germline V gene lookup returns CDR1 SGHKS and CDR2 YYEKEE (reference sequence). The V gene end was trimmed by 3 bases and the J gene end by 0 bases; junction bases not matched to a gene: 4. The CDR3 loop spans 16 amino acids.

J is TRBJ2-1 and V is TRBV3-1 (or the pseudogene TRBV3-2); D perhaps matches TRBD2 (5 bases). Trimming took off 0 bases at V and 6 bases at J, with 9 bases between the two ends. CDR1 is LGHDT, CDR2 YNNKEL, per germline (reference sequence). CDR3 length equals 14 residues. CDR3 sequence reads: CASSQDMRVNEQFF. CDR3 nucleotides: TGTGCCAGCAGCCAAGATATGAGGGTCAATGAGCAGTTCTTC.

This clone has a single count. The chain links TRBV28 to TRBJ1-1; D is unclear. From germline, CDR1 is MDHEN and CDR2 SYDVKM. V lost 5 bases and J 0 bases, leaving 19 bases between the germline ends. This CDR3 contains 17 residues. CDR3 sequence reads: CASSPGLYSIMNTEAFF. CDR3 nucleotide sequence: TGTGCCAGCAGTCCCGGACTATATTCTATAATGAACACTGAAGCTTTCTTT.

The chain is built from TRBV3-1 (or the pseudogene TRBV3-2) and TRBJ1-1; possibly TRBD1 for D (6 bases). This CDR3 is built from 15 residues. V lost 1 base to trimming and J lost 2 bases, with 11 bases between them. Germline V gene data show CDR1 as LGHDT and CDR2 as YNNKEL (reference sequence). The CDR3 loop reads CASSQGDNYNTEAFF. DNA of the CDR3: TGTGCCAGCAGCCAAGGGGACAACTATAACACTGAAGCTTTCTTT.

The sample holds a few counts of this clone. CDR3 DNA: TGTGCCAGCAGCCCGACAAAGAACACTGAAGCTTTCTTT. It codes for CASSPTKNTEAFF. This rearrangement joins TRBV7-3 to TRBJ1-1; D gene ambiguous. V was shortened by 5 bases and J by 1 base, with 8 bases between the two germline ends. CDR1 is SGHTA, CDR2 FQGTGA, per germline. The length of the CDR3 is 13 residues.

This sequence joins TRBV7-2 and TRBJ2-7; 9 bases align to TRBD1. Germline V gene sequence: CDR1 SGHTA, CDR2 FQGNSA. Trimming cost V 5 bases and J 3 bases; bases outside gene matches: 5. The CDR3 has 14 residues. The DNA of the CDR3 is TGTGCCAGCAGCATTTGGACAGGGGACTACGAGCAGTACTTC. This sequence encodes CASSIWTGDYEQYF.

The rearrangement links TRBV5-4 to TRBJ2-7; 9 nucleotides match TRBD1. V gave up 4 bases and J gave up 0 bases; unmatched junction bases: 5. The CDR3 has 15 amino acids. CDR1 is SGHNT and CDR2 is YYREEE in the germline V gene (reference sequence). CDR3 protein: CASSPDRGSSYEQYF. The DNA for the CDR3 is TGTGCCAGCAGCCCTGACAGGGGGAGCTCCTACGAGCAGTACTTC.

J is TRBJ2-7 and V is TRBV27, with 8 nucleotides matching TRBD2. From germline, CDR1 is MNHEY and CDR2 SMNVEV (reference sequence). V dropped 6 bases and J dropped 3; count of bases not matched to a gene: 4. The CDR3 is 13 residues long. As DNA, the CDR3 is TGTGCCAGCAGCCCCCGGGGGGGCTACGAGCAGTACTTC. It translates to CASSPRGGYEQYF.

The rearrangement joins TRBV5-1 to TRBJ1-2; 8 nucleotides line up with TRBD1. The CDR3 extends over 13 amino acids. From germline, CDR1 is SGHRS and CDR2 YFSETQ. J was trimmed by 7 bases and V by 4 bases; bases with no gene match: 6. CDR3 protein: CASSGQDRAGYTF. The DNA of the CDR3 is TGCGCCAGCAGCGGCCAGGACAGGGCTGGCTACACCTTC.

The V and J genes are TRBV30 and TRBJ2-7; 13 nucleotides line up with TRBD2. Unmatched junction bases numbered 7, after V lost 1 base and J lost 4 bases. The CDR3 length is 16 residues. From germline, CDR1 is GTSNPN and CDR2 SVGIG (reference sequence). The CDR3 loop reads CAWSARTSGGRYEQYF. The CDR3 DNA is TGTGCCTGGAGTGCCAGGACTAGCGGGGGACGATACGAGCAGTACTTC.

The chain uses TRBV18 and TRBJ1-5; 7 bases align to TRBD1. The ends lost 3 bases at V and 4 bases at J; junction bases unmatched: 3. Germline-derived CDR1 and CDR2 are KGHSH and LQKENI. The CDR3 is 14 amino acids. In DNA form, the CDR3 reads TGTGCCAGCTCACCTTTGACAGGGAATCAGCCCCAGCATTTT. Translating it yields CASSPLTGNQPQHF.

V is TRBV6-2 or TRBV6-3 and J is TRBJ1-2; D uncertain. The ends were cut back, 6 bases at V and 7 bases at J, with 15 bases in the middle. CDR1 is MNHEY, CDR2 SVGEGT, per germline. This CDR3 is 13 amino acids long. The CDR3 protein is CASSPDGDSGYTF. Here the CDR3 DNA reads TGTGCCAGCAGCCCCGACGGGGATTCTGGCTACACCTTC.

This clone has just a few counts. The V call is TRBV6-1, the J call TRBJ1-2, with D perhaps TRBD1 (6 bases). Trimming cost V 2 bases and J 4 bases, with 14 bases left between them. Germline-derived CDR1 and CDR2 are MNHNS and SASEGT. CDR3 length equals 15 residues. The CDR3 region is CASSETNRASYGYTF. The CDR3 DNA reads as TGTGCCAGCAGTGAAACCAACAGGGCCTCCTATGGCTACACCTTC.

The CDR3 loop reads CASSPWWGETRTQYF. Here the CDR3 DNA reads TGTGCCAGCAGTCCCTGGTGGGGGGAAACCCGTACGCAGTATTTT. This sequence joins TRBV6-5 and TRBJ2-3; D may be TRBD2 (6 bases). V was shortened by 5 bases and J by 8 bases, with 20 bases between the two germline ends. The CDR3 is 15 residues long. Germline CDR1 MNHEY, CDR2 SVGAGI.

CDR3 in amino acids: CASSLGRGQGAYNEQFF. CDR3 bases: TGTGCCAGCAGCTTAGGCCGTGGACAGGGGGCCTACAATGAGCAGTTCTTC. The V call is TRBV11-3, the J call TRBJ2-1; 10 nucleotides agree with TRBD1. This CDR3 has 17 residues. Trimming removed 1 base from V and 2 bases from J; junction bases left unmatched: 5. The germline gives CDR1 SGHNT, CDR2 YENEEA.

CDR3 region: CASRPGGYSNQPQHF. The CDR3 DNA sequence: TGTGCCAGCAGACCAGGGGGCTATAGCAATCAGCCCCAGCATTTT. The V and J genes are TRBV28 and TRBJ1-5; TRBD1 aligns across 8 bases. V was clipped by 6 bases and J by 0 bases; unmatched bases: 4. Germline CDR1 reads MDHEN; CDR2 reads SYDVKM. The CDR3 runs 15 residues.

The CDR3 reads CASIAPGTGFETQYF. CDR3 DNA: TGTGCCAGCATAGCCCCCGGGACAGGGTTTGAGACCCAGTACTTC. The chain links TRBV28 to TRBJ2-5, with 9 bases lining up with TRBD1. This CDR3 spans 15 amino acids. J gave up 5 bases and V 7 bases, and 11 bases lay outside the gene matches. The germline V gene encodes CDR1 MDHEN and CDR2 SYDVKM.

V is TRBV29-1 and J is TRBJ1-1; weak D call: TRBD1 (6 bases). CDR3 length: 13 amino acids. V dropped 7 bases and J dropped 7 bases, with 19 bases sitting between them. Germline V gene data show CDR1 as SQVTM and CDR2 as ANQGSEA. Here the CDR3 reads CSARGGAEGEAFF. CDR3 bases: TGCAGCGCCCGCGGGGGGGCGGAGGGTGAAGCTTTCTTT.

CDR3 DNA sequence: TGTGCCAGCACCCATCCAGGGGGCCCCTACAATGAGCAGTTCTTC. As protein: CASTHPGGPYNEQFF. The genes are TRBV5-4 and TRBJ2-1; 8 bases line up with TRBD1. Trimming at V came to 6 bases and at J to 2 bases, leaving 7 bases not matched to a gene. Germline loops: CDR1 SGHNT, CDR2 YYREEE (reference sequence). This CDR3 comprises 15 residues.